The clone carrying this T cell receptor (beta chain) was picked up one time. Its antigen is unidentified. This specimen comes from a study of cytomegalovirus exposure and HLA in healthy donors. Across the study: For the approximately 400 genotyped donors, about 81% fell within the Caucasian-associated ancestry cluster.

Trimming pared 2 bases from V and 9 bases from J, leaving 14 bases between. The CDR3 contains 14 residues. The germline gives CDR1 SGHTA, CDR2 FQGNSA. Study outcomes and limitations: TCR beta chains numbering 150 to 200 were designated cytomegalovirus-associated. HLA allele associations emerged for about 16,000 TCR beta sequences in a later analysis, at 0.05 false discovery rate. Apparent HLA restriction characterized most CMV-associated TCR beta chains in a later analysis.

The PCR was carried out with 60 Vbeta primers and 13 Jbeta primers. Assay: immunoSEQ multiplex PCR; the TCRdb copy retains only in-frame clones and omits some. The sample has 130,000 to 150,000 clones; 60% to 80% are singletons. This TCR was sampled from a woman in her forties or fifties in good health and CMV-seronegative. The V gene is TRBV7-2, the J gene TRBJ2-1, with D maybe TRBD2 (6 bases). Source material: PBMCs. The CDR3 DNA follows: TGTGCCAGCAGCTTACCGGGGAGGAGGGGTGAGCAGTTCTTC. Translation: CASSLPGRRGEQFF.